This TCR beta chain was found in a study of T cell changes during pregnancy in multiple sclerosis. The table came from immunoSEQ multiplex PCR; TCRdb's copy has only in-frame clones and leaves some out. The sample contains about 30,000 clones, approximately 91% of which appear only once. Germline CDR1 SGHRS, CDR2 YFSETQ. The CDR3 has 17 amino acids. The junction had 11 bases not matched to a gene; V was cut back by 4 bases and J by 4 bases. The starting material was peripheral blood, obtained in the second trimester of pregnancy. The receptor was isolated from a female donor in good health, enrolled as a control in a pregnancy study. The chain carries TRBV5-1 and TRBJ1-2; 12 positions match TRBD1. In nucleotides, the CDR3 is TGCGCCAGCAGCCGCCGGGACAGGGGGCCGCTAGGCTATGGCTACACCTTC. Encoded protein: CASSRRDRGPLGYGYTF.